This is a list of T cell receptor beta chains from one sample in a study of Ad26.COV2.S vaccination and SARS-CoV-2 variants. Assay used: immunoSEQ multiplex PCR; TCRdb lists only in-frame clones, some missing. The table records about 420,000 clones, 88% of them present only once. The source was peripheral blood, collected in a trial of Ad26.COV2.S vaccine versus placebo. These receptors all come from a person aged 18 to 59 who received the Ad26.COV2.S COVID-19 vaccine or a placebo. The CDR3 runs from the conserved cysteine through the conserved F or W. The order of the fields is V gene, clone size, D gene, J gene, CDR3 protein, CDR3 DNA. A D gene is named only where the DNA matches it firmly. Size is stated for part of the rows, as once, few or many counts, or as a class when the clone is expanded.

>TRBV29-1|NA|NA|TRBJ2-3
CSVESGADTQYF
TGCAGCGTTGAATCAGGGGCAGATACGCAGTATTTT
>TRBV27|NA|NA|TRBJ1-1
CASSLQGFWTEAFF
TGTGCCAGCAGCTTGCAGGGTTTTTGGACTGAAGCTTTCTTT
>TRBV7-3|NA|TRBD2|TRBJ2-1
CASGYSGGASEQFF
TGTGCCAGCGGTTATAGCGGGGGGGCCTCTGAGCAGTTCTTC
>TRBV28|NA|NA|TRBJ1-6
CASSFRTANSPLHF
TGTGCCAGCAGTTTCAGGACAGCAAATTCACCCCTCCACTTT
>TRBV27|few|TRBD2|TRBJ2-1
CASSSPTSGGEQFF
TGTGCCAGCAGTTCCCCCACTAGCGGGGGCGAGCAGTTCTTC
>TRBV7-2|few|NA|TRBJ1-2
CASSSPTVDYGYTF
TGTGCCAGCAGCTCACCGACAGTTGACTATGGCTACACCTTC
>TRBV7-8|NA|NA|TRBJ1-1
CASSSFAPRLNAEAFF
TGTGCCAGCAGCTCATTTGCGCCACGGCTGAACGCTGAAGCTTTCTTT
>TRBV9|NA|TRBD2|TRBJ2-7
CASSPTSGGPNEQYF
TGTGCCAGCAGCCCCACTAGCGGGGGGCCGAACGAGCAGTACTTC
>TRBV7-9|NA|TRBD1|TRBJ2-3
CASSPRGNPSTDTQYF
TGTGCCAGCAGCCCCAGGGGGAATCCTAGCACAGATACGCAGTATTTT
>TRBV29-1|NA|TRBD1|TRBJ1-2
CSVEAGGNVYGYTF
TGCAGCGTTGAAGCAGGGGGCAACGTCTATGGCTACACCTTC
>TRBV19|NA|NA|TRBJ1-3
CASSMMRQPGNTIYF
TGTGCCAGTAGTATGATGCGACAGCCTGGAAACACCATATATTTT
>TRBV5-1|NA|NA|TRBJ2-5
CASSPGLGGSQETQYF
TGCGCCAGCAGCCCCGGACTAGGGGGTTCACAAGAGACCCAGTACTTC
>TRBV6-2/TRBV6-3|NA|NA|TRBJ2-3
CASSYLSDTQYF
TGTGCCAGCAGTTACTTATCTGATACGCAGTATTTT
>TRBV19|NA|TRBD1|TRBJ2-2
CASSIFGTDNTGELFF
TGTGCCAGTAGTATTTTCGGGACAGATAACACCGGGGAGCTGTTTTTT
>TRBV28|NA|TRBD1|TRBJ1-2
CASSLDRDIETF
TGTGCCAGCAGCTTGGACAGGGACATAGAAACCTTC
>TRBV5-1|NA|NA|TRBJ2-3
CASSLVGSSTDTQYF
TGCGCCAGCAGCTTGGTGGGTAGTTCCACAGATACGCAGTATTTT
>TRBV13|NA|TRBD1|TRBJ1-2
CASSTGTGYGYTF
TGTGCCAGCAGCACCGGGACAGGGTATGGCTACACCTTC
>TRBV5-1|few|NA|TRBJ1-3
CASSLDAVSGNTIYF
TGCGCCAGCAGCTTGGATGCCGTCTCTGGAAACACCATATATTTT
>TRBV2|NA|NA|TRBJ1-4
CASRGGTPIEKLFF
TGTGCCAGCAGGGGTGGGACACCGATTGAAAAACTGTTTTTT
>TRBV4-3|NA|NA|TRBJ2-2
CASSQDLRDYTNTGELFF
TGCGCCAGCAGCCAAGATTTGCGGGATTACACGAACACCGGGGAGCTGTTTTTT
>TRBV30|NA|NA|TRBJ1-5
CAWRSRTKGQPQHF
TGTGCCTGGAGAAGTAGGACGAAAGGTCAGCCCCAGCATTTT
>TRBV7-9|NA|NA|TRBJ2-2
CASSLYRGLGGANTGELFF
TGTGCCAGCAGCTTATATCGCGGGCTCGGGGGCGCGAACACCGGGGAGCTGTTTTTT
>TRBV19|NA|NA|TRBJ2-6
CAVADRVSGANVLTF
TGTGCCGTAGCGGACCGGGTATCTGGGGCCAACGTCCTGACTTTC
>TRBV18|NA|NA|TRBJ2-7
CASSLDPLAGLDEQYF
TGTGCCAGCTCACTCGATCCCCTAGCTGGGTTGGACGAGCAGTACTTC
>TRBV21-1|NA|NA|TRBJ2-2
CASSKGGINTGELFF
TGTGCCAGCAGCAAAGGAGGGATTAACACCGGGGAGCTGTTTTTT
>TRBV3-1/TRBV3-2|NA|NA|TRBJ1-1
CASSQDYRKAFF
TGTGCCAGCAGCCAAGATTACAGGAAAGCTTTCTTT
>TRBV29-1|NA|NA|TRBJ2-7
CSVEAAPYEQYF
TGCAGCGTTGAGGCAGCCCCCTACGAGCAGTACTTC